This entry is about one T cell receptor beta chain. Its antigen is not known. The table came from immunoSEQ multiplex PCR; TCRdb's copy has only in-frame clones and leaves some out. The sample has roughly 15,000 clones, approximately 90% seen once. The data were obtained in a study of T cells in localized non-small cell lung cancer. General study points: Sequencing covered just one tumor region, so heterogeneity cannot be ruled out.

CDR3 length: 14 residues. Deletions cut 8 bases from V and 2 bases from J, with 13 bases between. The germline V gene has CDR1 SNHLY and CDR2 FYNNEI. The genes are TRBV2 and TRBJ1-3; D gene unclear. This sequence originates from a female donor over 55 with stage III squamous cell lung carcinoma. The input for sequencing was peripheral blood, taken before any cancer treatment. The CDR3: CASGRGVTGNTIYF. CDR3 nucleotide sequence: TGTGCCAGCGGTCGGGGAGTGACTGGAAACACCATATATTTT. Drawing the rest from reference TRBV2 and TRBJ1-3, the complete variable domain is EPEVTQTPSHQVTQMGQEVILRCVPISNHLYFYWYRQILGQKVEFLVSFYNNEISEKSEIFDDQFSVERPDGSNFTLKIRSTKLEDSAMYFCASGRGVTGNTIYFGEGSWLTVV.